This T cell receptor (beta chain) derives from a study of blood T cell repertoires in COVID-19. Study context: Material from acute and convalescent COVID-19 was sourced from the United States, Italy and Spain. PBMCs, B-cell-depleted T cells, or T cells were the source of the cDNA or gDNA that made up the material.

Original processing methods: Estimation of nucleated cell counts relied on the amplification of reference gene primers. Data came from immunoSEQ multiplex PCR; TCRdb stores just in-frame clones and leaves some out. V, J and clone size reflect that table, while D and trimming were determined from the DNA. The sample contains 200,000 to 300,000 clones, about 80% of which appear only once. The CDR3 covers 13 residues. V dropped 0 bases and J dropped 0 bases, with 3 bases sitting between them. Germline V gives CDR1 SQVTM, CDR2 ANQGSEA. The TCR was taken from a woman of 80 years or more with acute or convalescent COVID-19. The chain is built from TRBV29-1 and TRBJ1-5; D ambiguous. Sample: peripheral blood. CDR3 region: CSVEDGSNQPQHF. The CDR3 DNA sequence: TGCAGCGTTGAAGACGGTAGCAATCAGCCCCAGCATTTT.